Shown below are 8 T cell receptor beta chains from a single sample sequenced in a study of radiation and T cells in renal cell carcinoma. Time point of the sample: blood 4 weeks post-SBRT, at nephrectomy. The treatment was: 15 Gy SBRT to primary tumor, nephrectomy 4 weeks later. Using immunoSEQ multiplex PCR, the repertoire was profiled, and TCRdb retains in-frame clones only, with some absent. Of fewer than 200,000 clones listed, approximately 90% are singletons. Sequencing used blood, obtained from a patient whose treatment included radiotherapy and nephrectomy. Receptors originate from a woman aged 50 to 60 with renal cell carcinoma.

The chain links TRBV7-9 to TRBJ1-4; 7 bases line up with TRBD1. The CDR3 extends over 15 amino acids. V dropped 4 bases and J dropped 7; count of bases not matched to a gene: 9. The germline V gene encodes CDR1 SEHNR and CDR2 FQNEAQ (reference sequence). CDR3 sequence: CASSSRQGSSEKLFF. CDR3 sequence (DNA): TGTGCCAGCAGCTCAAGACAGGGCAGTAGTGAAAAACTGTTTTTT.

DNA of the CDR3: TGTGCCAGCAGCCAGTGCGCTTGCTATGGCTACACCTTC. This codes for CASSQCACYGYTF. V is TRBV27 and J is TRBJ1-2; D unresolved. The CDR3 is 13 residues long. Germline values: CDR1 MNHEY, CDR2 SMNVEV (reference sequence). V was trimmed by 6 bases and J by 4 bases, leaving 12 bases between them.

This clone was counted once. The chain employs TRBV5-6 and TRBJ1-2; D remains unclear. The CDR3 totals 15 residues. Trimming removed 6 bases from V and 5 bases from J, with 20 bases in between. Germline CDR1 reads SGHDT; CDR2 reads YYEEEE. Here the CDR3 reads CASTPRALLAYGYTF. CDR3 nucleotides: TGTGCCAGCACCCCACGAGCCCTGTTAGCGTATGGCTACACCTTC. The variable domain in full, with the rest retrieved from reference TRBV5-6 and TRBJ1-2, is DAGVTQSPTHLIKTRGQQVTLRCSPKSGHDTVSWYQQALGQGPQFIFQYYEEEERQRGNFPDRFSGHQFPNYSSELNVNALLLGDSALYLCASTPRALLAYGYTFGSGTRLTVV.

The rearrangement joins TRBV5-1 to TRBJ1-2; the match to TRBD1 covers 8 bases. The CDR3 is made up of 13 amino acids. The germline gives CDR1 SGHRS, CDR2 YFSETQ. V was clipped by 4 bases and J by 6 bases; unmatched bases: 5. The CDR3 DNA reads as TGCGCCAGCAGCGGTGACAGGGGAGATGGCTACACCTTC. Translated, it gives CASSGDRGDGYTF.

V usage is TRBV10-2 and J usage is TRBJ2-2; 8 bases are shared with TRBD1. V lost 6 bases, J lost 3 bases, and 3 bases stayed unmatched. The germline gives CDR1 WSHSY, CDR2 SAAADI. This CDR3 has 14 amino acids. CDR3 DNA sequence: TGCGCCAGCAGGCAGGGGGCGGACACCGGGGAGCTGTTTTTT. It translates to CASRQGADTGELFF.

This chain connects TRBV6-1 to TRBJ2-5, with D perhaps given as TRBD1 or TRBD2 (5 bases each). Germline CDR1 MNHNS, CDR2 SASEGT. V was cut by 6 bases and J by 5 bases, with 16 bases left in between. This CDR3 has 14 residues. CDR3 in amino acids: CASSRDAGGETQYF. Here the CDR3 DNA reads TGTGCCAGCAGCCGGGACGCGGGCGGGGAGACCCAGTACTTC.

The V and J genes are TRBV18 and TRBJ2-1; 9 nucleotides align to TRBD1. Germline CDR1 is KGHSH and CDR2 is LQKENI. The CDR3 contains 16 residues. Unmatched junction bases numbered 10, after V lost 3 bases and J lost 7 bases. In nucleotides, the CDR3 is TGTGCCAGCTCACCTAAGAACAGGGGGCGGATTAATGAGCAGTTCTTC. Protein sequence: CASSPKNRGRINEQFF.

This sequence joins TRBV29-1 and TRBJ2-7; the match to TRBD1 covers 8 bases. The germline V gene encodes CDR1 SQVTM and CDR2 ANQGSEA. CDR3 size: 13 residues. With 7 bases clipped from V and 3 bases from J, the junction kept 8 bases outside the gene matches. This chain's CDR3 is CSARYRGYYEQYF. The CDR3 DNA reads as TGCAGCGCGAGGTACAGGGGGTACTACGAGCAGTACTTC.